The 17 T cell receptor beta chains below all came from one sample that was sequenced in a study of vaccination and CD4 T cells after COVID-19. An Oncomine TCR Beta short-read assay was used to sequence the DNA from cultured CD4+ T cells. Using its own MiXCR run on the PCR reads, TCRdb lists one record per CDR3 protein. Here the sample spans about 14,000 distinct CDR3 sequences, less than 65% being singletons. What these receptors recognize is not known. Treatment meaning: roughly 10-day PBMC culture with coronavirus spike peptide pools or control peptides (ViraFEST assay). Sequencing used CD4+ T cells from blood, cultured in vitro, obtained before SARS-CoV-2 vaccination. These receptor sequences come from a human donor who had recovered from COVID-19.

The rearrangement joins TRBV7-2 to TRBJ1-2; D ambiguous. Trimming cost V 5 bases and J 0 bases, with 16 bases left between them. Germline CDR1 is SGHTA and CDR2 is FQGNSA. CDR3 length: 16 residues. CDR3 nucleotides: TGTGCCAGCAGCCTTCGAGGAGGGAACACTAACTATGGCTACACCTTC. Its protein is CASSLRGGNTNYGYTF.

V gene TRBV5-1 combines with J gene TRBJ2-5; 9 bases line up with TRBD2. With 0 bases clipped from V and 1 base from J, the junction kept 10 bases outside the gene matches. Germline CDR1 and CDR2: SGHRS and YFSETQ. CDR3 length: 18 amino acids. For the CDR3, the DNA is TGCGCCAGCAGCTTGGGACTGGCGGGAGGGATACTCCAAGAGACCCAGTACTTC. It translates to CASSLGLAGGILQETQYF.

In its sample, this clonotype was seen a few times. The chain is built from TRBV27 and TRBJ2-6, with D tentatively TRBD2 (6 bases). The CDR3 consists of 19 residues. In germline, CDR1 is MNHEY, CDR2 SMNVEV (reference sequence). Trimming took 4 bases from V and 2 from J, leaving 21 bases between them. The CDR3 spells CASSSTTLGGGPGANVLTF. The CDR3 nucleotides read TGTGCCAGCAGTTCCACCACCCTGGGAGGAGGGCCTGGGGCCAACGTCCTGACTTTC.

CDR3 sequence (DNA): TGCAGCGTTGAAGATGTGTGGCAGTTGGAAGGCTACACCTTC. Protein: CSVEDVWQLEGYTF. The chain employs TRBV29-1 and TRBJ1-2, with D hard to call. Germline V gene sequence: CDR1 SQVTM, CDR2 ANQGSEA. The CDR3 totals 14 residues. V lost 0 bases, J lost 8 bases, and 16 bases lay in between.

The genes are TRBV10-3 and TRBJ2-7, with 13 nucleotides matching TRBD2. This CDR3 region has 21 residues. Germline V gene data show CDR1 as ENHRY and CDR2 as SYGVKD. Germline trimming cut 4 bases from V and 4 bases from J; bases unmatched to any gene: 22. CDR3 in DNA: TGTGCCATCAGTGCAGGATACTTTACCGGGACTAGCGGGAAGTTGGCTTACGAGCAGTACTTC. Translated: CAISAGYFTGTSGKLAYEQYF.

This clonotype has only one observation. The V gene is TRBV11-1, the J gene TRBJ2-7; D remains unclear. The CDR3 loop spans 12 amino acids. The ends were cut back, 5 bases at V and 3 bases at J, with 8 bases in the middle. Germline CDR1 SGHAT, CDR2 FQDESV (reference sequence). The CDR3 here is CASSLDRYEQYF. CDR3 sequence (DNA): TGTGCCAGCAGCCTAGATCGCTACGAGCAGTACTTC.

The chain recombines TRBV6-2 or TRBV6-3 with TRBJ1-1, with D possibly being TRBD1 (5 bases). The CDR3 extends over 13 amino acids. CDR1 is MNHEY, CDR2 SVGEGT, per germline. V was trimmed by 4 bases and J by 7 bases, leaving 13 bases between them. The CDR3 loop reads CASSFTGGLEAFF. The CDR3 nucleotides read TGTGCCAGCAGTTTTACAGGAGGCCTTGAAGCTTTCTTT.

The J gene is TRBJ2-3, the V gene TRBV7-2; no firm D call. The germline CDR1 and CDR2 sequences are SGHTA and FQGNSA. The CDR3 length is 12 residues. The V end was cut by 1 base, the J end by 8 bases, with 7 bases between. The CDR3 spells CASSLGKFTQYF. The CDR3 DNA reads TGTGCCAGCAGCTTAGGAAAGTTTACGCAGTATTTT. Variable domain in full (rest from reference TRBV7-2 and TRBJ2-3): GAGVSQSPSNKVTEKGKDVELRCDPISGHTALYWYRQSLGQGLEFLIYFQGNSAPDKSGLPSDRFSAERTGGSVSTLTIQRTQQEDSAVYLCASSLGKFTQYFGPGTRLTVL.

This chain joins TRBV27 and TRBJ1-1; a possible D gene is TRBD1 (5 bases). The CDR3 runs to 15 residues. Trimming removed 3 bases from V and 3 bases from J, with 14 bases in between. Per the germline V gene, CDR1 is MNHEY and CDR2 is SMNVEV (reference sequence). CDR3 region: CASSLGHDRDTEAFF. CDR3 nucleotides: TGTGCCAGCAGTTTGGGGCACGATAGGGACACTGAAGCTTTCTTT.

In its sample, this clonotype was seen once. This sequence joins TRBV7-2 and TRBJ1-2; 8 bases match TRBD1. This CDR3 has 14 amino acids. Germline trimming cut 2 bases from V and 6 bases from J; bases unmatched to any gene: 5. The V gene's germline CDR1 is SGHTA and CDR2 FQGNSA. The CDR3 coding sequence is TGTGCCAGCAGCTTAAGGTTGGACAGGGATGGCTACACCTTC. Amino acid sequence: CASSLRLDRDGYTF.

The gene calls are TRBV7-2 and TRBJ1-3, with D hard to call. The CDR3 covers 15 residues. V was trimmed by 2 bases and J by 3 bases, leaving 11 bases between them. Germline CDR1 SGHTA, CDR2 FQGNSA. The CDR3 DNA sequence: TGTGCCAGCAGCTTATATTCGGGATATGGAAACACCATATATTTT. Translating it yields CASSLYSGYGNTIYF.

This chain links TRBV7-3 with TRBJ2-1; D gene uncertain. Germline CDR1 SGHTA, CDR2 FQGTGA. The V end was cut by 1 base, the J end by 8 bases, with 6 bases between. The CDR3 covers 12 residues. In DNA form, the CDR3 reads TGTGCCAGCAGCTTAATTGGGGATGAGCAGTTCTTC. It specifies CASSLIGDEQFF.

CDR3 bases: TGTGCCAGCAGCTTAGAGGCTCGCGGGAGGGCCGGGGGCACAGATACGCAGTATTTT. It specifies CASSLEARGRAGGTDTQYF. The chain carries TRBV11-2 and TRBJ2-3; 9 positions agree with TRBD2. Per germline, CDR1 SGHAT and CDR2 FQNNGV. V lost 0 bases, J lost 1 base, and 11 bases stayed unmatched. The CDR3 is 19 residues long.

The chain employs TRBV6-2 or TRBV6-3 and TRBJ2-3; 11 positions match TRBD2. The V gene end was trimmed by 6 bases and the J gene end by 2 bases; junction bases not matched to a gene: 10. The CDR3 runs 17 residues. In germline, CDR1 is MNHEY, CDR2 SVGEGT. CDR3: CASRPLGTSGLTDTQYF. The CDR3, as DNA: TGTGCCAGCAGGCCGTTAGGGACTAGCGGCCTCACAGATACGCAGTATTTT.

This sequence joins TRBV25-1 and TRBJ1-1, with 7 bases that match TRBD1. This CDR3 contains 13 residues. Germline V lookup: CDR1 MGHDK, CDR2 SYGVNS. The V and J ends lost 3 bases and 5 bases, in that order; junction bases with no gene match: 3. CDR3 sequence: CASSDRGLTEAFF. The CDR3 bases are TGTGCCAGCAGTGACAGGGGGTTAACTGAAGCTTTCTTT.

The CDR3 DNA is TGCGCCAGTGTTTTTTCGTTAGGACAGGGGAACACTGAAGCTTTCTTT. It specifies CASVFSLGQGNTEAFF. This sequence joins TRBV4-1 and TRBJ1-1, with 8 bases that match TRBD1. Trimming removed 9 bases from V and 1 base from J; junction bases left unmatched: 13. Germline V lookup: CDR1 MGHRA, CDR2 YSYEKL. This CDR3 has 16 residues.

The rearrangement joins TRBV7-3 to TRBJ1-1; D gene uncertain. There are 14 residues in the CDR3. The germline gives CDR1 SGHTA, CDR2 FQGTGA. The ends were cut back, 4 bases at V and 0 bases at J, with 9 bases in the middle. The CDR3 reads CASSSTGMNTEAFF. CDR3 in DNA: TGTGCCAGCAGCTCAACGGGGATGAACACTGAAGCTTTCTTT.